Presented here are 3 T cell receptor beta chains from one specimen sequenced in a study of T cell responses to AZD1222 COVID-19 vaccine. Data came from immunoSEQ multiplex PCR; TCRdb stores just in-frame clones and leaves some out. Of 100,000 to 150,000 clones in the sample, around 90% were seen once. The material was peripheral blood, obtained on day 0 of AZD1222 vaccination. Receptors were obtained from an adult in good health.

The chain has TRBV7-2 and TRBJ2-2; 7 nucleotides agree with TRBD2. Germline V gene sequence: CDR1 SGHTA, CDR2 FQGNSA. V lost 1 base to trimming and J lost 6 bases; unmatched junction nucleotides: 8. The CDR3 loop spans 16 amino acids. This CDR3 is CASSLDRWTRPGELFF. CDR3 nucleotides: TGTGCCAGCAGCTTAGATAGGTGGACTAGACCCGGGGAGCTGTTTTTT.

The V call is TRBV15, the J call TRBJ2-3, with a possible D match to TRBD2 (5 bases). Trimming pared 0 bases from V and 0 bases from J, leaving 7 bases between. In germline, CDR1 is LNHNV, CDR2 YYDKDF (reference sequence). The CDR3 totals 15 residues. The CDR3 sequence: CATSRDGGSTDTQYF. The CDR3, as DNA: TGTGCCACCAGCAGAGATGGCGGGAGCACAGATACGCAGTATTTT.

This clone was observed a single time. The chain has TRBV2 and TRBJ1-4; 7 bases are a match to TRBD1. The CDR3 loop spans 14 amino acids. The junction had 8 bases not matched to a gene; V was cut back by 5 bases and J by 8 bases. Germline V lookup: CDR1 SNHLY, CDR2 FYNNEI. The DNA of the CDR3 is TGTGCCAGCAGTCCGACAGGGTTTAGGGAAAAACTGTTTTTT. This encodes CASSPTGFREKLFF. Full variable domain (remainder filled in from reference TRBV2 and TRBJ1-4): EPEVTQTPSHQVTQMGQEVILRCVPISNHLYFYWYRQILGQKVEFLVSFYNNEISEKSEIFDDQFSVERPDGSNFTLKIRSTKLEDSAMYFCASSPTGFREKLFFGSGTQLSVL.